This T cell receptor beta chain was observed in a study of T cell responses to AZD1222 COVID-19 vaccine. With regard to this clone: Antigen: not known.

TCRdb's copy holds only in-frame clones and misses some; the assay was immunoSEQ multiplex PCR. Of some 130,000 clones in the sample, roughly 93% were seen once. The germline gives CDR1 MNHEY, CDR2 SVGAGI. The CDR3 totals 15 residues. V dropped 7 bases and J dropped 6 bases, with 21 bases sitting between them. The study, taken as a whole, reports: Donors were largely white British and mainly female; clonal diversity was possibly underestimated.

This clonotype was obtained from an adult who received the AZD1222 COVID-19 vaccine. This specimen consisted of peripheral blood, obtained 28 days after the second AZD1222 dose. V and J are TRBV6-5 and TRBJ1-2; tentatively, D is TRBD1 (6 bases). CDR3 in amino acids: CASTPWGASRNGYTF. The CDR3 nucleotides are TGTGCCAGCACCCCCTGGGGGGCGTCTCGGAATGGCTACACCTTC.